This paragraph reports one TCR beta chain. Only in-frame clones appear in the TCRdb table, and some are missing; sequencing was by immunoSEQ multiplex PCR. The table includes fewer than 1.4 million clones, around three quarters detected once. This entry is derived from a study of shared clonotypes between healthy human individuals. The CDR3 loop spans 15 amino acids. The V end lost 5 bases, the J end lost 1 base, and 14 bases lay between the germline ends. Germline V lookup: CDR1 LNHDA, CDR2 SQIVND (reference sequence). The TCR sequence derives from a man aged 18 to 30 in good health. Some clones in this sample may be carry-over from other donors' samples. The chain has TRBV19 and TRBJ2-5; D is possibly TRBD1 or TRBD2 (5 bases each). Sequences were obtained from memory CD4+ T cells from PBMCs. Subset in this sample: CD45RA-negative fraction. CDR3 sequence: CASSVGTGSQETQYF. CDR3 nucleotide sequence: TGTGCCAGTAGTGTTGGGACGGGATCCCAAGAGACCCAGTACTTC.